The 12 T cell receptor beta chains reported below all come from one sample, sequenced in a study of blood T cell repertoires in COVID-19. This table comes from immunoSEQ multiplex PCR, and its TCRdb copy is limited to in-frame clones, with some not included. The sample lists 90,000 to 110,000 clones, approximately 90% occurring once. Material: peripheral blood. Receptor source: a human donor in a cohort sampled during active COVID-19.

The gene calls are TRBV3-1 (or the pseudogene TRBV3-2) and TRBJ1-5; D possibly corresponds to TRBD1 (5 bases). Germline CDR1 reads LGHDT; CDR2 reads YNNKEL (reference sequence). V lost 3 bases and J lost 6, with 9 bases in between. The CDR3 is 13 amino acids. CDR3 sequence: CASSQGTGQPQHF. The CDR3 bases are TGTGCCAGCAGCCAGGGGACTGGTCAGCCCCAGCATTTT.

The chain combines TRBV7-3 with TRBJ1-1, with D unclear. V was clipped by 0 bases and J by 8 bases, with 13 bases between them. The CDR3 extends over 14 amino acids. The germline CDR1 and CDR2 sequences are SGHTA and FQGTGA. The CDR3 spells CASSLTPGRPEAFF. The DNA of the CDR3 is TGTGCCAGCAGCTTAACCCCAGGCCGACCCGAAGCTTTCTTT.

This clone showed up just a few times. V is TRBV6-6 and J is TRBJ2-2; D remains ambiguous. Looked up from germline, CDR1 is MNHNY and CDR2 is SVGAGI (reference sequence). There are 12 residues in the CDR3. V lost 8 bases, J lost 3 bases, and 7 bases lay in between. CDR3 protein: CASGPYTGELFF. CDR3 coding DNA: TGTGCCAGCGGGCCGTACACCGGGGAGCTGTTTTTT.

The table lists this clone with a count of one. The V and J genes are TRBV27 and TRBJ1-4, with 9 bases identical to TRBD1. Looked up from germline, CDR1 is MNHEY and CDR2 is SMNVEV (reference sequence). The junction had 9 bases not matched to a gene; V was cut back by 6 bases and J by 10 bases. This CDR3 has 14 amino acids. The CDR3 sequence is CASSWGQGNRKLFF. As DNA, the CDR3 is TGTGCCAGCAGCTGGGGACAGGGAAACAGAAAACTGTTTTTT.

The chain employs TRBV21-1 and TRBJ2-2; the D call TRBD1 from the table was never checked on the DNA. TRBV21-1 is reported as a pseudogene. The length of the CDR3 is 13 residues. CDR3 in DNA: TGTGCCAGCAGAACCTCAGGGGCCGGGGAGCTGTTTTTT. Encoded protein: CASRTSGAGELFF.

V gene TRBV2 combines with J gene TRBJ1-5; D ambiguous. The CDR3 consists of 15 residues. Trimming took 3 bases from V and 2 from J, leaving 11 bases between them. Germline values: CDR1 SNHLY, CDR2 FYNNEI. The CDR3 loop reads CASSDRVGGNQPQHF. DNA of the CDR3: TGTGCCAGCAGTGATCGCGTCGGTGGCAATCAGCCCCAGCATTTT.

Here the CDR3 DNA reads TGTGCCAGTAGTCCCTTTGGCCGGACTCTTGGCTATGGCTACACCTTC. This codes for CASSPFGRTLGYGYTF. The V and J genes are TRBV19 and TRBJ1-2; D gene unclear. The CDR3 spans 16 residues. Germline CDR1 LNHDA, CDR2 SQIVND (reference sequence). Trimming removed 5 bases from V and 4 bases from J, with 20 bases in between.

The rearrangement uses TRBV7-2 and TRBJ1-1; 8 bases align to TRBD1. The CDR3 extends over 15 amino acids. The germline V gene has CDR1 SGHTA and CDR2 FQGNSA. With 5 bases clipped from V and 0 bases from J, the junction kept 5 bases outside the gene matches. In DNA form, the CDR3 reads TGTGCCAGCAGCCCAGAGGGACAGGTGAACACTGAAGCTTTCTTT. This codes for CASSPEGQVNTEAFF. Supplemented by reference TRBV7-2 and TRBJ1-1, the full variable domain reads GAGVSQSPSNKVTEKGKDVELRCDPISGHTALYWYRQSLGQGLEFLIYFQGNSAPDKSGLPSDRFSAERTGGSVSTLTIQRTQQEDSAVYLCASSPEGQVNTEAFFGQGTRLTVV.

Comments on this clone: One end of the junction does not line up with germline, which may come from a read error. The same CDR3 can be traced to other DNA sequences in this sample. The chain uses TRBV6-1 and TRBJ1-5; TRBD1 matches 12 bases. CDR3 length: 16 amino acids. Germline-derived CDR1 and CDR2 are MNHNS and SASEGT. As DNA, the CDR3 is TGCGCCAGCAGTGTGGGGACAGGGGGCTTCAATCAGCCCCAGCATTTT. Translated, it gives CASSVGTGGFNQPQHF.

The rearrangement joins TRBV19 to TRBJ2-7; TRBD1 aligns across 8 bases. V lost 3 bases and J lost 2; bases outside the gene matches: 3. This CDR3 has 14 amino acids. Looked up from germline, CDR1 is LNHDA and CDR2 is SQIVND (reference sequence). CDR3 nucleotides: TGTGCCAGTAGTATTGACAGGGGACCCTACGAGCAGTACTTC. Amino acid sequence: CASSIDRGPYEQYF.

This chain connects TRBV6-2 or TRBV6-3 to TRBJ2-1; tentative D call: TRBD1 (6 bases). The length of the CDR3 is 20 residues. With 2 bases removed from V and 3 bases from J, the gap between germline ends came to 26 bases. Germline values: CDR1 MNHEY, CDR2 SVGEGT. The CDR3 sequence is CASSYGRTDSGPANYNEQFF. The CDR3 DNA is TGTGCCAGCAGTTACGGTCGGACAGATTCCGGGCCGGCAAACTACAATGAGCAGTTCTTC.

V and J are TRBV24-1 and TRBJ2-3; 11 bases agree with TRBD2. V dropped 3 bases and J dropped 2; count of bases not matched to a gene: 12. The germline CDR1 and CDR2 sequences are KGHDR and SFDVKD. The CDR3 has 19 amino acids. CDR3: CATSDRAGASGGHTDTQYF. CDR3 bases: TGTGCCACCAGTGATAGGGCAGGGGCTAGCGGGGGGCACACAGATACGCAGTATTTT.